This is a list of T cell receptor beta chains from one sample in a study of human T cells and chemical hapten exposure. TCRdb analysed the RACE reads with MiXCR anew, one entry per CDR3 protein. The sample contains roughly 39,000 distinct CDR3 sequences, about 13% of which appear only once. The specimen was whole blood, collected in connection with sensitization to the hapten diphenylcyclopropenone (DPC). These receptor sequences come from a woman between 40 and 50 years old with alopecia areata. Some clones in this sample may be carry-over from other donors' samples. CDR3s include the opening cysteine and the closing phenylalanine or tryptophan. D genes are given only for firm matches. Rows may omit the clone size; those that give it use once, few, many or a size class.

abundance	d_gene	v_gene	j_gene	CDR3aa	CDR3nt
-	TRBD1	TRBV7-8	TRBJ1-5	CASSLAGTANQPQHF	TGTGCCAGCAGCTTGGCTGGGACAGCAAATCAGCCCCAGCATTTT
few	TRBD1	TRBV29-1	TRBJ2-2	CSVEDHKGRGLTGELFF	TGCAGCGTTGAAGATCATAAGGGCAGGGGGCTCACCGGGGAGCTGTTTTTT
few	-	TRBV28	TRBJ2-1	CASSFPPNEQFF	TGTGCCAGCAGTTTTCCCCCCAATGAGCAGTTCTTC
many	-	TRBV3-1	TRBJ1-4	CASSQSPGRNEKLFF	TGTGCCAGCAGCCAATCCCCCGGACGGAATGAAAAACTGTTTTTT
-	TRBD2	TRBV10-3	TRBJ2-5	CAISKGLATQETQYF	TGTGCCATCAGCAAGGGACTAGCGACCCAAGAGACCCAGTACTTC
many	TRBD1	TRBV7-4	TRBJ1-5	CASSQIQGNSNQPQHF	TGTGCCAGCAGCCAGATACAGGGGAATAGCAATCAGCCCCAGCATTTT
medium-sized	-	TRBV24-1	TRBJ2-1	CATSGAGALNEQFF	TGTGCCACCAGTGGCGCGGGGGCCCTCAATGAGCAGTTCTTC
-	-	TRBV20-1	TRBJ1-5	CRANQGLGQPQHF	TGCAGAGCTAACCAGGGGCTGGGGCAGCCCCAGCATTTT
many	-	TRBV5-5	TRBJ1-1	CASSLGRAATEAFF	TGTGCCAGCAGCTTGGGCAGGGCAGCCACTGAAGCTTTCTTT
many	-	TRBV4-1	TRBJ2-6	CASRGISGANVLTF	TGCGCCAGCAGAGGGATCTCTGGGGCCAACGTCCTGACTTTC
many	-	TRBV7-8	TRBJ1-1	CASSIYRVGDTEAFF	TGTGCCAGCAGCATTTACAGGGTCGGGGACACTGAAGCTTTCTTT
-	TRBD2	TRBV27	TRBJ2-5	CASSLWAGGQETQYF	TGTGCCAGCAGTTTATGGGCGGGAGGGCAAGAGACCCAGTACTTC
many	-	TRBV2	TRBJ2-1	CASMPGSYNEQFF	TGTGCCAGCATGCCGGGATCCTACAATGAGCAGTTCTTC
many	-	TRBV7-6	TRBJ1-1	CASSSIVGVAFF	TGTGCCAGCAGCTCAATTGTCGGAGTGGCTTTCTTT
many	TRBD1	TRBV29-1	TRBJ1-2	CSVTDRGHYGYTF	TGCAGCGTAACGGACAGGGGGCATTATGGCTACACCTTC
few	-	TRBV28	TRBJ1-4	CASSGGGDEKLFF	TGTGCCAGCAGTGGCGGGGGGGACGAAAAACTGTTTTTT
few	TRBD1	TRBV6-5	TRBJ1-4	CASRTDRVQGRLFF	TGTGCCAGCAGGACCGACAGGGTCCAGGGTAGGCTGTTTTTT